The 3 T cell receptor beta chains in this list originate from one sample, sequenced in a study of cytotoxic CD8 clonotypes in ibrutinib-treated CLL. Profiling relied on immunoSEQ multiplex PCR, and the TCRdb table lists in-frame clones only, not all of them. This table holds some 61,000 clones, about 63% found once. This sample comprised PBMCs, obtained after 12 months of ibrutinib treatment. Source of these receptors: a human donor with chronic lymphocytic leukemia.

The chain couples TRBV29-1 to TRBJ2-5; no firm D call. Germline CDR1 and CDR2: SQVTM and ANQGSEA. V was pared by 4 bases and J by 1 base, with 16 bases between. The CDR3 spans 15 residues. CDR3 sequence: CSVAVEHLFQETQYF. The CDR3 DNA sequence: TGCAGCGTTGCTGTCGAACACCTATTCCAAGAGACCCAGTACTTC. The entire variable domain, with the rest obtained from reference TRBV29-1 and TRBJ2-5, is as follows: SAVISQKPSRDICQRGTSLTIQCQVDSQVTMMFWYRQQPGQSLTLIATANQGSEATYESGFVIDKFPISRPNLTFSTLTVSNMSPEDSSIYLCSVAVEHLFQETQYFGPGTRLLVL.

This clone turned up a few times. V gene TRBV29-1 combines with J gene TRBJ1-4; D unresolved. Trimming took 3 bases from V and 0 from J, leaving 8 bases between them. Germline V lookup: CDR1 SQVTM, CDR2 ANQGSEA. CDR3 length: 14 residues. The CDR3 reads CSVDRWATNEKLFF. In DNA, the CDR3 is TGCAGCGTTGATCGATGGGCAACTAATGAAAAACTGTTTTTT.

This clone was observed a handful of times. The chain has TRBV30 and TRBJ1-2; D unresolved. The germline CDR1 and CDR2 sequences are GTSNPN and SVGIG (reference sequence). V was cut by 3 bases and J by 2 bases, with 10 bases left in between. The CDR3 length is 13 residues. The CDR3 here is CAWRGGRNYGYTF. The CDR3 DNA sequence: TGTGCCTGGAGGGGAGGGAGGAACTATGGCTACACCTTC. The full variable domain, with the rest looked up from reference TRBV30 and TRBJ1-2, is SQTIHQWPATLVQPVGSPLSLECTVEGTSNPNLYWYRQAAGRGLQLLFYSVGIGQISSEVPQNLSASRPQDRQFILSSKKLLLSDSGFYLCAWRGGRNYGYTFGSGTRLTVV.